The clone carrying this T cell receptor beta chain turned up a few times. Its matching antigen is unknown. The data originate from a study of beta chain features in type 1 diabetes. Study-level results: Among all four CD4+ subsets, Type 1 diabetes patients had TCRB CDR3s that were moderately but significantly shorter.

CDR1 and CDR2 (germline): SGHTA, FQGNSA. Trimming took 1 base from V and 5 from J; bases not matched to a gene: 10. This CDR3 region has 16 residues. The sequenced template was cDNA made from the entire isolated RNA. TCRdb's table, derived via immunoSEQ multiplex PCR, lists solely in-frame clones and lacks some. The sample includes hundreds of thousands of clones, roughly 8.8% seen only once; the top ten take less than 1.2%. The V gene is TRBV7-2, the J gene TRBJ2-5, with 7 nucleotides matching TRBD2. The origin of this receptor is a man younger than 40 with type 1 diabetes. The sequencing sample was made of central memory CD4+ T cells from blood. Here the CDR3 DNA reads TGTGCCAGCAGCTTAGGAAGCAGGGAGGGGTGGGAGACCCAGTACTTC. It encodes CASSLGSREGWETQYF.